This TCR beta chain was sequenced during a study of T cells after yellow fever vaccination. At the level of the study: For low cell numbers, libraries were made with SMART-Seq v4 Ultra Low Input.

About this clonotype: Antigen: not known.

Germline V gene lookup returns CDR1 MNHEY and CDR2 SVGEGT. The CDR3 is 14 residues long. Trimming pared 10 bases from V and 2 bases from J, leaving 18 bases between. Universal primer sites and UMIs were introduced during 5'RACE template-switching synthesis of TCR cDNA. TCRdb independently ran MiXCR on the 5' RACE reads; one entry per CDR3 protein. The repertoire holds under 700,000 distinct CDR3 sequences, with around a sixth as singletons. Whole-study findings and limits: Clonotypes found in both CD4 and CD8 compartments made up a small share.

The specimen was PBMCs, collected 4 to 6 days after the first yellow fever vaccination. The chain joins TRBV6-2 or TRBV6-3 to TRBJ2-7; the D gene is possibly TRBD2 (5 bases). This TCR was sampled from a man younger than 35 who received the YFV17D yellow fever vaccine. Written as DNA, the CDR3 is TGTGCCACCTACCCGCGCGGGTCAACCTACGAGCAGTACTTC. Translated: CATYPRGSTYEQYF.